This T cell receptor (beta chain) was profiled in a study of T cell responses to AZD1222 COVID-19 vaccine. Overall study findings and caveats: Repertoires were collected only later (after the peak T cell response had occurred). The number of AZD1222 recipients seropositive at baseline was only five or six. The donor cohort was predominantly white British with a female majority, and clonal diversity may have been underestimated.

Using immunoSEQ multiplex PCR, the repertoire was profiled, and TCRdb retains in-frame clones only, with some absent. The table lists roughly 140,000 clones, more than 75% of them singletons. Comment on this clone: What it binds is not known.

The trim removed 5 bases at V and 2 bases at J, leaving 6 bases unmatched. Germline assignment: CDR1 KGHSH and CDR2 LQKENI. The CDR3 runs to 15 residues. The sequence derives from an adult in good health. This specimen was peripheral blood, taken on day 0 of MenACWY control vaccination. The chain employs TRBV18 and TRBJ2-5, with TRBD2 matching over 9 bases. The CDR3 DNA sequence: TGTGCCAGCTCAGCCGGTCTAGCGGGGCAAGAGACCCAGTACTTC. Its translation: CASSAGLAGQETQYF. Using reference TRBV18 and TRBJ2-5 for the parts outside the CDR3, the full variable domain is NAGVMQNPRHLVRRRGQEARLRCSPMKGHSHVYWYRQLPEEGLKFMVYLQKENIIDESGMPKERFSAEFPKEGPSILRIQQVVRGDSAAYFCASSAGLAGQETQYFGPGTRLLVL.